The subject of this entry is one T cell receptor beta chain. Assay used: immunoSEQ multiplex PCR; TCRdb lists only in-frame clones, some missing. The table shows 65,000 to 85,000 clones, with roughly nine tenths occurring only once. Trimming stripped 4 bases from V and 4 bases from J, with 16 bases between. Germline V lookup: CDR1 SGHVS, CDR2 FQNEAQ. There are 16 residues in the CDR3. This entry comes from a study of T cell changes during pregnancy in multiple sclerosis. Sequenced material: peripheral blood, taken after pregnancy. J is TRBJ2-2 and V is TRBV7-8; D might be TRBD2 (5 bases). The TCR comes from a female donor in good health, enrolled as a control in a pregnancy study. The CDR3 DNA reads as TGTGCCAGCAGCTCCCGAGGCGGGCCGGGCACCGGGGAGCTGTTTTTT. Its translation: CASSSRGGPGTGELFF.